This entry lists 14 T cell receptor beta chains sequenced from one sample in a study of regulatory T cells in long-lasting Graves disease. Noted time point: newly diagnosed GD, antithyroid drugs for less than 3 months. Scientists built the TCR library using RNA that was extracted from PBMCs. Construction of the TCR beta libraries employed iRepertoire HTBI primers in conjunction with Arm-PCR of CDR3 regions. MiXCR was run by TCRdb on the multiplex PCR reads, yielding one entry per CDR3 protein. This repertoire shows hundreds of thousands of distinct CDR3 sequences, about 16% found once; its top ten account for 20% to 25%. The same specimen was also included in a second study, on T cells in Graves' hyperthyroidism and ophthalmopathy.

The specimen was peripheral blood mononuclear cells (PBMCs), collected at new diagnosis, from a patient treated with antithyroid drugs. These TCRs come from a middle-aged woman with Graves disease.

At least ten counts were recorded for this clonotype. The rearrangement joins TRBV12-3 or TRBV12-4 to TRBJ2-3, with D possibly TRBD1 on 5 matching bases. The V and J ends lost 1 base and 4 bases respectively, with 6 bases between them. The CDR3 covers 13 residues. The CDR3 DNA follows: TGTGCCAGCAGTTTAGGACAGTCAGATACGCAGTATTTT. Protein product: CASSLGQSDTQYF.

This clonotype was recorded at least ten times. The rearrangement links TRBV20-1 to TRBJ2-7; possible D gene TRBD2, 7 bases. Germline loops: CDR1 DFQATT, CDR2 SNEGSKA (reference sequence). Between the trimmed V and J ends, which lost 1 base and 6 bases, there was a span of 28 bases. The length of the CDR3 is 18 residues. CDR3 protein: CSARASKGGMIGLSEQYF. The CDR3 nucleotides are TGCAGTGCTAGAGCATCAAAGGGGGGGATGATCGGTCTAAGCGAGCAGTACTTC.

The J gene is TRBJ2-2, the V gene TRBV6-2 or TRBV6-3, with 7 bases fitting TRBD2. The length of the CDR3 is 16 residues. With 5 bases clipped from V and 3 bases from J, the junction kept 9 bases outside the gene matches. Germline assignment: CDR1 MNHEY and CDR2 SVGEGT. CDR3 nucleotide sequence: TGTGCCAGCAGTGATCTTGTAGGGAGGGACACCGGGGAGCTGTTTTTT. It encodes CASSDLVGRDTGELFF.

There are many counts of this clonotype. The chain combines TRBV9 with TRBJ2-3, with TRBD1 matching over 7 bases. Germline values: CDR1 SGDLS, CDR2 YYNGEE. This CDR3 is built from 15 residues. Unmatched junction bases numbered 3, after V lost 0 bases and J lost 2 bases. CDR3 sequence reads: CASSVEGTATDTQYF. The CDR3 coding sequence is TGTGCCAGCAGCGTAGAAGGGACAGCCACAGATACGCAGTATTTT.

CDR3 in DNA: TGTGCCAGCAGTGGAGGACGGCCCCAGCATTTT. Translated, it gives CASSGGRPQHF. This chain uses TRBV6-2 or TRBV6-3 with TRBJ1-5; D not resolved. Trimming pared 5 bases from V and 9 bases from J, leaving 8 bases between. The CDR3 has 11 residues. Germline V gives CDR1 MNHEY, CDR2 SVGEGT.

In its sample, this clonotype was seen a few times. The chain has TRBV5-1 and TRBJ2-7; 7 bases match TRBD1. CDR3 length equals 17 residues. V lost 4 bases, J lost 4 bases, and 17 bases stayed unmatched. Germline CDR1 reads SGHRS; CDR2 reads YFSETQ. CDR3 protein: CASSPFDPRDRAYEQYF. The CDR3 region has the DNA TGCGCCAGCAGCCCATTCGATCCCCGGGACAGAGCTTACGAGCAGTACTTC.

Ten or more counts support this clonotype. The chain has TRBV7-2 and TRBJ1-1; possible D gene TRBD1, 5 bases. In germline, CDR1 is SGHTA, CDR2 FQGNSA. The CDR3 loop spans 15 amino acids. V dropped 6 bases and J dropped 1 base, with 15 bases sitting between them. In DNA, the CDR3 is TGTGCCAGCAGGTCACTGGGACTCCCGAACACTGAAGCTTTCTTT. It specifies CASRSLGLPNTEAFF.

The chain has TRBV5-4 and TRBJ2-7, with TRBD2 matching 10 bases. There are 17 residues in the CDR3. Germline values: CDR1 SGHNT, CDR2 YYREEE (reference sequence). The ends lost 4 bases at V and 0 bases at J; junction bases unmatched: 10. The CDR3: CASSPNGLADVSYEQYF. The CDR3 bases are TGTGCCAGCAGCCCAAACGGACTAGCGGATGTCTCCTACGAGCAGTACTTC.

This clonotype was seen only a few times. The chain recombines TRBV6-1 with TRBJ1-1; D not certain. CDR1 and CDR2 from the germline V gene are MNHNS and SASEGT. The V end lost 8 bases, the J end lost 3 bases, and 13 bases lay between the germline ends. The length of the CDR3 is 13 residues. The CDR3 region has the DNA TGTGCCAGCCTTAGTGAAGGCGACACTGAAGCTTTCTTT. Its protein is CASLSEGDTEAFF.

The chain links TRBV2 to TRBJ1-5; TRBD1 matches at 7 bases. Germline CDR1 SNHLY, CDR2 FYNNEI. J lost 0 bases, V lost 8 bases, and 13 bases had no gene match. CDR3 size: 17 residues. CDR3 sequence: CASSPTETGRSNQPQHF. The DNA of the CDR3 is TGTGCCAGCTCACCCACCGAGACAGGGCGTAGCAATCAGCCCCAGCATTTT.

The chain couples TRBV3-1 to TRBJ2-1; D might be TRBD2 (6 bases). The germline V gene encodes CDR1 LGHDT and CDR2 YNNKEL (reference sequence). Trimming left V 2 bases short and J 8 bases short, with 10 bases between. The CDR3 has 13 amino acids. The CDR3 DNA reads as TGTGCCAGCAGCCAACAGACTAGAGATGAGCAGTTCTTC. This codes for CASSQQTRDEQFF.

The chain recombines TRBV6-5 with TRBJ1-2; 7 nucleotides align to TRBD1. Trimming cost V 2 bases and J 10 bases; bases outside gene matches: 7. CDR1 is MNHEY and CDR2 is SVGAGI in the germline V gene. The CDR3 has 13 residues. The CDR3: CASSYPTGKDYTF. The CDR3, as DNA: TGTGCCAGCAGTTACCCGACAGGGAAAGACTACACCTTC.

This clonotype was detected once. The junction departs from the called germline gene at one end, perhaps through a read error. The chain employs TRBV7-9 and TRBJ1-1, with a weak D call TRBD1 (5 bases). The length of the CDR3 is 15 residues. Looked up from germline, CDR1 is SEHNR and CDR2 is FQNEAQ (reference sequence). The chain's CDR3 is CAGSLGGGSNTEAFF. CDR3 bases: TGTGCCGGCAGCTTAGGTGGGGGATCCAACACTGAAGCTTTCTTT. Supplemented by reference TRBV7-9 and TRBJ1-1, the full variable domain reads DTGVSQNPRHKITKRGQNVTFRCDPISEHNRLYWYRQTLGQGPEFLTYFQNEAQLEKSRLLSDRFSAERPKGSFSTLEIQRTEQGDSAMYLCAGSLGGGSNTEAFFGQGTRLTVV.

This clonotype was recorded at least ten times. The chain uses TRBV7-9 and TRBJ2-7; no clear D. Germline assignment: CDR1 SEHNR and CDR2 FQNEAQ (reference sequence). Trimming shortened V by 5 bases and J by 4 bases, and 12 bases separated the two germline ends. This CDR3 contains 13 residues. The CDR3 region has the DNA TGTGCCAGCAGCGTTGACGGGTATTACGAGCAGTACTTC. Residues: CASSVDGYYEQYF.